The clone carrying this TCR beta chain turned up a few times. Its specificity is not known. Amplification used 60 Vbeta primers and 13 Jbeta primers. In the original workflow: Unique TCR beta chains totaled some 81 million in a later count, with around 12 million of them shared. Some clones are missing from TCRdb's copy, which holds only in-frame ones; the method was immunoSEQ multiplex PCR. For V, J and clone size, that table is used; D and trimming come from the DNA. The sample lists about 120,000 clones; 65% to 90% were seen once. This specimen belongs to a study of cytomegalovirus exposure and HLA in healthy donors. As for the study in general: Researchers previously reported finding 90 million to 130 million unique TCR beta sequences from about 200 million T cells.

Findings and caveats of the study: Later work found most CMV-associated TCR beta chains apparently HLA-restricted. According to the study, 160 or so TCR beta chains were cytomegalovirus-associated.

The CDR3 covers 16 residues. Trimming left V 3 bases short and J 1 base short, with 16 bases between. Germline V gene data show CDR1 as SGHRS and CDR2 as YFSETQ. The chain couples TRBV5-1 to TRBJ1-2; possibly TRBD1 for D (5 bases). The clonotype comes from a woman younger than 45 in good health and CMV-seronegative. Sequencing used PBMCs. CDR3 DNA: TGCGCCAGCAGCTGGGACCGGGACTCTAATAACTATGGCTACACCTTC. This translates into CASSWDRDSNNYGYTF. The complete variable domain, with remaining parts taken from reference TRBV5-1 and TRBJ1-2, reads KAGVTQTPRYLIKTRGQQVTLSCSPISGHRSVSWYQQTPGQGLQFLFEYFSETQRNKGNFPGRFSGRQFSNSRSEMNVSTLELGDSALYLCASSWDRDSNNYGYTFGSGTRLTVV.